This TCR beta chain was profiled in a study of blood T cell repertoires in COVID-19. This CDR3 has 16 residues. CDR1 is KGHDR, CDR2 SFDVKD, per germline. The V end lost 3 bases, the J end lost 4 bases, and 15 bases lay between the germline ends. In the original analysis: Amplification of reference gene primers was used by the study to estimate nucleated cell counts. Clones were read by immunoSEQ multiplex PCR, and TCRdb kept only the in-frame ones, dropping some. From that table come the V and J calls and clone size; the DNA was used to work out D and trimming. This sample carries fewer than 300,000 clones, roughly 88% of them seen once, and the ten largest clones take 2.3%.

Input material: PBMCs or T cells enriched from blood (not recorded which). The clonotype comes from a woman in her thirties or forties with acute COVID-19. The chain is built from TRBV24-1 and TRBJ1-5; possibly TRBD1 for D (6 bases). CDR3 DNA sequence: TGTGCCACCAGTGATGCGACAGGAGCTCCTAATCAGCCCCAGCATTTT. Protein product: CATSDATGAPNQPQHF.